The T cell receptor (beta chain) under discussion was sequenced for a study of T-cell reconstitution after alpha-beta-depleted transplantation in children. This clonotype has more than one count but fewer than ten. The CDR3 extends over 13 amino acids. V dropped 4 bases and J dropped 7 bases, with 10 bases sitting between them. Germline-derived CDR1 and CDR2 are SEHNR and FQNEAQ (reference sequence). Unique molecular identifiers were incorporated when the TCRbeta library was constructed. TCRdb independently ran MiXCR on the PCR reads; one entry per CDR3 protein. Of hundreds of thousands of distinct CDR3 sequences detected, more than 9% appear once; the ten largest clones hold roughly 4%.

This TCR came from a human donor who donated a stem cell graft to a child with acute myeloid leukemia. Sequencing used PBMCs from the stem cell graft donor, obtained from the stem cell graft. The rearrangement joins TRBV7-9 to TRBJ2-2, with D perhaps being TRBD1 or TRBD2 (5 bases each). This chain's CDR3 is CASSWMGVGELFF. CDR3 nucleotide sequence: TGTGCCAGCAGCTGGATGGGGGTCGGGGAGCTGTTTTTT.